This entry lists 27 T cell receptor beta chains sequenced from one sample in a study of blood T cells in healthy people across ages. The authors ran a second PCR of roughly 6 to 12 cycles using a sample-barcoded 5' primer and a J-beta primer mix. TCRdb passed the 5' RACE reads through MiXCR, listing each CDR3 protein once. The sample includes about 680,000 distinct CDR3 sequences, around 48% of them seen just once. The sample comprised blood. The receptors were sampled from a woman in her sixties in good health.

This clonotype was picked up a small number of times. The V gene is TRBV4-2, the J gene TRBJ2-5, with 8 bases matching TRBD1. CDR3 length: 14 amino acids. CDR1 and CDR2 (germline): LGHNA, YNFKEQ. With 1 base clipped from V and 5 bases from J, the junction kept 3 bases outside the gene matches. The CDR3 DNA follows: TGTGCCAGCAGCCAAGGGGGACAGGCTGAGACCCAGTACTTC. Translated: CASSQGGQAETQYF.

This clonotype has just a few counts. CDR3 loop: CSAPRGSSYNEQFF. The CDR3 coding sequence is TGCAGTGCCCCCCGCGGAAGCTCCTACAATGAGCAGTTCTTC. This chain connects TRBV20-1 to TRBJ2-1; unclear D gene. Germline loops: CDR1 DFQATT, CDR2 SNEGSKA (reference sequence). V lost 6 bases, J lost 0 bases, and 12 bases lay in between. The CDR3 spans 14 residues.

Worth noting for this clonotype: At one end the junction does not follow the germline gene, possibly because of a read error. The V gene is TRBV6-5, the J gene TRBJ2-7; 7 nucleotides match TRBD2. CDR3 size: 14 residues. Germline V gene data show CDR1 as MNHEY and CDR2 as SVGAGI. CDR3 DNA sequence: TGTGCCAGCGGACCTAGCGGACAAACCTACGTGCAGTACTTC. It codes for CASGPSGQTYVQYF.

V usage is TRBV6-2 or TRBV6-3 and J usage is TRBJ1-1; no clear D gene. V lost 6 bases to trimming and J lost 5 bases, with 13 bases between them. CDR3 length: 13 residues. The germline V gene has CDR1 MNHEY and CDR2 SVGEGT. The CDR3 DNA is TGTGCCAGCAGGGTCGGGTTCTGGACTGAAGCTTTCTTT. It codes for CASRVGFWTEAFF.

The chain uses TRBV27 and TRBJ2-4; 7 bases agree with TRBD1. Gene TRBJ2-7 matches the end of the DNA better, so the J call may be wrong. CDR3 length equals 16 residues. The germline gives CDR1 MNHEY, CDR2 SMNVEV (reference sequence). CDR3 residues: CASSQQGRTGPYEQYF. In DNA form, the CDR3 reads TGTGCCAGCAGTCAACAGGGGCGAACCGGTCCCTACGAGCAGTACTTC.

There are a few counts of this clonotype. The genes are TRBV21-1 and TRBJ2-3. TRBV21-1 is listed as a pseudogene. The CDR3 totals 15 residues. Here the CDR3 DNA reads TGTGCCAGCAGCAAAGCGGGAAGGGGCACAGATACGCAGTATTTT. It yields the protein CASSKAGRGTDTQYF.

This rearrangement joins TRBV6-6 to TRBJ1-4; D is unclear. Germline V gene sequence: CDR1 MNHNY, CDR2 SVGAGI (reference sequence). CDR3 length equals 15 residues. Trimming left V 6 bases short and J 1 base short, with 12 bases between. The CDR3 here is CASSGSLETNEKLFF. The CDR3 DNA is TGTGCCAGCAGCGGGTCCCTAGAAACTAATGAAAAACTGTTTTTT.

This clonotype occurred a few times. The chain has TRBV24-1 and TRBJ2-6; D possibly corresponds to TRBD1 (5 bases). V dropped 3 bases and J dropped 1 base, with 9 bases sitting between them. This CDR3 has 16 residues. The germline V gene has CDR1 KGHDR and CDR2 SFDVKD. This CDR3 is CATSDPRVSGANVLTF. CDR3 DNA: TGTGCCACCAGTGATCCCAGGGTGTCTGGGGCCAACGTCCTGACTTTC.

V and J are TRBV20-1 and TRBJ1-1; tentative D call: TRBD1 (5 bases). V lost 1 base and J lost 4, with 13 bases in between. The CDR3 is 14 residues long. Per germline, CDR1 DFQATT and CDR2 SNEGSKA (reference sequence). The CDR3 sequence: CSARGIGRGTEAFF. CDR3 sequence (DNA): TGCAGTGCTAGAGGAATAGGGAGGGGCACTGAAGCTTTCTTT.

The V and J genes are TRBV12-3 or TRBV12-4 and TRBJ2-3; maybe TRBD1 (5 bases). The CDR3 runs 15 residues. Trimming removed 3 bases at V and 2 bases at J, with 12 bases between. CDR3 bases: TGTGCCAGCAGTTTCAGGTCAGGGTCCACAGATACGCAGTATTTT. The encoded protein is CASSFRSGSTDTQYF.

In regard to this clonotype: A read error may be the cause here, since a much bigger clone is one base away. This sequence joins TRBV12-3 or TRBV12-4 and TRBJ2-2, with 11 bases lining up with TRBD1. The CDR3 has 15 amino acids. For the CDR3, the DNA is TGTGTCAGCAGTAGGGACAGGGGGTACACCGGGGAGCTGTTTTTT. This sequence encodes CVSSRDRGYTGELFF.

The chain uses TRBV12-3 or TRBV12-4 and TRBJ2-5; D is tentatively TRBD1 or TRBD2 (5 bases each). Trimming removed 1 base at V and 0 bases at J, with 12 bases between. This CDR3 contains 16 residues. This chain's CDR3 is CASSLEGPNNQETQYF. The CDR3 DNA follows: TGTGCCAGCAGTTTAGAGGGACCGAATAACCAAGAGACCCAGTACTTC.

This clonotype was seen a handful of times. The rearrangement links TRBV4-3 to TRBJ1-6; 7 bases fit TRBD1. The CDR3 runs 15 residues. Germline V CDR1 and CDR2: LGHNA, YSLEER. The junction had 3 bases not matched to a gene; V was cut back by 1 base and J by 6 bases. For the CDR3, the DNA is TGCGCCAGCAGCCAAGGGACAGGCTTTAATTCACCCCTCCACTTT. Translated, it gives CASSQGTGFNSPLHF.

The rearrangement joins TRBV3-1 to TRBJ2-5, with 8 bases fitting TRBD2. Germline trimming cut 0 bases from V and 11 bases from J; bases unmatched to any gene: 26. The CDR3 extends over 20 amino acids. Germline values: CDR1 LGHDT, CDR2 YNNKEL (reference sequence). CDR3 sequence: CASSQDRWSGRRSPYNEQYF. The CDR3 DNA reads as TGTGCCAGCAGCCAAGATCGGTGGAGCGGGAGACGGAGCCCCTACAATGAGCAGTACTTC.

This chain links TRBV7-8 with TRBJ2-7; D gene unclear. Gene TRBJ2-5 matches the end of the DNA better, so the J call may be wrong. The V gene's germline CDR1 is SGHVS and CDR2 FQNEAQ. The CDR3 spans 17 residues. The CDR3 region has the DNA TGTGCCAGCAGCTTAGCGCGAGTCGGAGACGGAGCGAAGACCCAGTACTTC. Protein product: CASSLARVGDGAKTQYF.

The V call is TRBV4-2, the J call TRBJ1-1; D is ambiguous. CDR1 and CDR2 (germline): LGHNA, YNFKEQ. The CDR3 runs to 16 residues. V was cut by 0 bases and J by 0 bases, with 11 bases left in between. The CDR3 here is CASSQDSGAMNTEAFF. The CDR3 DNA reads as TGTGCCAGCAGCCAAGATTCGGGAGCCATGAACACTGAAGCTTTCTTT.

This clonotype was found a few times. The chain is built from TRBV29-1 and TRBJ1-6; a weak D match, TRBD1 (5 bases). Germline assignment: CDR1 SQVTM and CDR2 ANQGSEA. The CDR3 is 14 residues long. With 4 bases removed from V and 11 bases from J, the gap between germline ends came to 18 bases. The CDR3 DNA follows: TGCAGCGTTGGATGGGGCAACGGGGACGCACCCCTCCACTTT. It codes for CSVGWGNGDAPLHF.

This clonotype was seen a few times. The rearrangement links TRBV18 to TRBJ1-2, with unresolved D. The V end was cut by 0 bases, the J end by 0 bases, with 8 bases between. CDR1 and CDR2 from the germline V gene are KGHSH and LQKENI. This CDR3 has 15 amino acids. The CDR3 region is CASSPPGPANYGYTF. The CDR3 DNA reads as TGTGCCAGCTCACCACCAGGGCCCGCTAACTATGGCTACACCTTC.

The rearrangement uses TRBV5-4 and TRBJ1-2; a possible D gene is TRBD1 (6 bases). Germline V CDR1 and CDR2: SGHNT, YYREEE (reference sequence). This CDR3 comprises 14 residues. Trimming left V 0 bases short and J 7 bases short, with 13 bases between. CDR3 nucleotide sequence: TGTGCCAGCAGCTTGGACAGGGTGGAGGGTGGCTACACCTTC. It is translated as CASSLDRVEGGYTF.

This clonotype was seen a handful of times. The V call is TRBV29-1, the J call TRBJ2-7; D remains unclear. The V gene's germline CDR1 is SQVTM and CDR2 ANQGSEA. The CDR3 has 12 residues. With 6 bases removed from V and 3 bases from J, the gap between germline ends came to 12 bases. In DNA form, the CDR3 reads TGCAGCGTCGGAAGTCAACGCTACGAGCAGTACTTC. Amino acids: CSVGSQRYEQYF.

The rearrangement joins TRBV6-5 to TRBJ2-2; D not resolved. CDR3 length: 11 amino acids. V was clipped by 11 bases and J by 6 bases, with 10 bases between them. CDR1 and CDR2 (germline): MNHEY, SVGAGI. CDR3 in amino acids: CAGRVPGELFF. The CDR3 nucleotides read TGTGCCGGTAGGGTCCCCGGGGAGCTGTTTTTT.

This chain uses TRBV12-3 or TRBV12-4 with TRBJ2-1; TRBD2 agrees at 9 bases. This CDR3 is built from 17 residues. V shed 6 bases, J shed 5 bases, and the junction held 14 bases outside the gene matches. CDR3: CASRGSPWVAGDNEQFF. CDR3 sequence (DNA): TGTGCCAGCAGGGGATCGCCATGGGTAGCGGGAGACAATGAGCAGTTCTTC.

The J gene is TRBJ2-4, the V gene TRBV28; D possibly corresponds to TRBD1 (5 bases). V lost 11 bases and J lost 0, with 17 bases in between. From germline, CDR1 is MDHEN and CDR2 SYDVKM. There are 15 residues in the CDR3. The CDR3 DNA follows: TGTGCCGGCCAACAGGAGACTCTAGCCAAAAACATTCAGTACTTC. Residues: CAGQQETLAKNIQYF.

In this sample, this clonotype turned up many times. The chain combines TRBV4-3 with TRBJ2-3, with 9 bases that match TRBD2. This CDR3 contains 17 residues. With V trimmed by 1 base and J by 1 base, 6 bases remained unmatched. Germline-derived CDR1 and CDR2 are LGHNA and YSLEER. The CDR3 nucleotides read TGCGCCAGCAGCCAAGGAGCTAGCGGGACCGGCACAGATACGCAGTATTTT. Translated, it gives CASSQGASGTGTDTQYF.

The chain has TRBV4-1 and TRBJ2-4, with 8 bases matching TRBD1. The CDR3 has 18 amino acids. With V trimmed by 1 base and J by 0 bases, 8 bases remained unmatched. Looked up from germline, CDR1 is MGHRA and CDR2 is YSYEKL. DNA of the CDR3: TGCGCCAGCAGCCAAGGCCCTCAGGGGGCCGTAGCCAAAAACATTCAGTACTTC. Translating it yields CASSQGPQGAVAKNIQYF.

V usage is TRBV3-1 and J usage is TRBJ2-3; D not certain. V was shortened by 1 base and J by 0 bases, with 11 bases between the two germline ends. The germline V gene has CDR1 LGHDT and CDR2 YNNKEL (reference sequence). The CDR3 extends over 16 amino acids. CDR3 region: CASSQGVGPSTDTQYF. The CDR3 DNA is TGTGCCAGCAGCCAAGGGGTCGGCCCCAGCACAGATACGCAGTATTTT.

The chain employs TRBV6-2 or TRBV6-3 and TRBJ2-1, with 10 bases fitting TRBD2. Germline V lookup: CDR1 MNHEY, CDR2 SVGEGT. CDR3 length: 19 amino acids. V shed 2 bases and J 5 bases; nucleotides not matched to a gene: 15. CDR3 residues: CASSYPLTSGHAFNNEQFF. Written as DNA, the CDR3 is TGTGCCAGCAGTTACCCGCTGACTAGCGGGCATGCTTTTAACAATGAGCAGTTCTTC.